The source of this T cell receptor beta chain is a study of cytomegalovirus exposure and HLA in healthy donors. Study outcomes and limitations: In the roughly 120 validation repertoires, a later analysis found that first-cohort TCR clusters tended to co-occur.

Clones were sequenced by immunoSEQ multiplex PCR, and TCRdb holds only the in-frame ones, with some missing. The table lists some 170,000 clones, about 90% of them singletons. The CDR3 is 16 residues long. CDR1 is SGHDT and CDR2 is YYEEEE in the germline V gene. V lost 2 bases to trimming and J lost 5 bases, with 20 bases between them. As concerns this clone: Its antigen is as yet unknown.

This TCR was sampled from a man younger than 35 in good health and CMV-seropositive. The chain employs TRBV5-6 and TRBJ2-7; maybe TRBD1 (6 bases). Input material: PBMCs. CDR3 DNA sequence: TGTGCCAGCAGCTTCAACTTCAGAACAGGGATCCACGAGCAGTACTTC. This gives the protein CASSFNFRTGIHEQYF.